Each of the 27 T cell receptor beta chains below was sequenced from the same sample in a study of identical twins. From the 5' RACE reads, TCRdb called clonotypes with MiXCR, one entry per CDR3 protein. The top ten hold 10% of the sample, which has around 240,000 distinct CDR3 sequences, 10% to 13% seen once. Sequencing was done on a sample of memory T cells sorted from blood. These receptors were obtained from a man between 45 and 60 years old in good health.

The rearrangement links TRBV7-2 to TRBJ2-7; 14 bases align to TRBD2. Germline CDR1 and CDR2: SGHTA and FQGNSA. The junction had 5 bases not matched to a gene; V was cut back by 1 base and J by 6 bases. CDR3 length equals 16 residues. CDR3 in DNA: TGTGCCAGCAGCTTAGAAGGACTAGCGGGAGGTGTCGAGCAGTACTTC. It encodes CASSLEGLAGGVEQYF.

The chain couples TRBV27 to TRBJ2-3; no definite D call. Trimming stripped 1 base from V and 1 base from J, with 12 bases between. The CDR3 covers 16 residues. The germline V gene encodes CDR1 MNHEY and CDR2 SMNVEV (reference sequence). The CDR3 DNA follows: TGTGCCAGCAGTTTATTAAATTCTGCGGGCACAGATACGCAGTATTTT. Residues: CASSLLNSAGTDTQYF.

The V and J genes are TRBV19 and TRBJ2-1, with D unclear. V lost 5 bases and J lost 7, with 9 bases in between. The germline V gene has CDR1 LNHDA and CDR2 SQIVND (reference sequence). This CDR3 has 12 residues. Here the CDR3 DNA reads TGTGCCAGTAGTGTCGGGCCGAATGAGCAGTTCTTC. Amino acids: CASSVGPNEQFF.

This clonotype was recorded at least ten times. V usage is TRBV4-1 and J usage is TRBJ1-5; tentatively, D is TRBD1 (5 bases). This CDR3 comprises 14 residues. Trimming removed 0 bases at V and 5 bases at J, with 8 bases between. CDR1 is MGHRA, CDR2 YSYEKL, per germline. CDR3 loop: CASSQEGGYQPQHF. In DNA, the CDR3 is TGCGCCAGCAGCCAAGAGGGGGGGTATCAGCCCCAGCATTTT.

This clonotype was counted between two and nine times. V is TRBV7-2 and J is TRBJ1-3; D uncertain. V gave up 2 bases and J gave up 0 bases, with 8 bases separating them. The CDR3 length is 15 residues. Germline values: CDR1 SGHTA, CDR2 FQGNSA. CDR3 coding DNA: TGTGCCAGCAGCTTACGTCGCAACTCTGGAAACACCATATATTTT. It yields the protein CASSLRRNSGNTIYF. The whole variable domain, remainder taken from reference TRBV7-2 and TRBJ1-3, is GAGVSQSPSNKVTEKGKDVELRCDPISGHTALYWYRQSLGQGLEFLIYFQGNSAPDKSGLPSDRFSAERTGGSVSTLTIQRTQQEDSAVYLCASSLRRNSGNTIYFGEGSWLTVV.

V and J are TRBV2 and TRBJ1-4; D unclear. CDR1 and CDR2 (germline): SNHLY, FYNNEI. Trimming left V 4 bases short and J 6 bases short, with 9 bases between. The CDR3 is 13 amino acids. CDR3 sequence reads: CASSGGFYEKLFF. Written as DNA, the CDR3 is TGTGCCAGCAGTGGAGGCTTCTATGAAAAACTGTTTTTT.

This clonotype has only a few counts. CDR3 nucleotide sequence: TGCGCCAGCAGTCTTCCGGGACTAGCGGCCAATGAGCAGTTCTTC. Translated, it gives CASSLPGLAANEQFF. The V and J genes are TRBV10-2 and TRBJ2-1, with 11 bases that match TRBD2. In germline, CDR1 is WSHSY, CDR2 SAAADI. Trimming at V came to 5 bases and at J to 6 bases, leaving 6 bases not matched to a gene. The CDR3 is 15 residues long.

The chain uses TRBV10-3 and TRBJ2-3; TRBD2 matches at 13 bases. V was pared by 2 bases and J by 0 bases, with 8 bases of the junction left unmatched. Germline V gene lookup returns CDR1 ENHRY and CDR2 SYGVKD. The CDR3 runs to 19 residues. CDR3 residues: CAISEELAGGPTSTDTQYF. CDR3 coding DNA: TGTGCCATCAGTGAGGAACTAGCGGGAGGGCCGACTAGCACAGATACGCAGTATTTT.

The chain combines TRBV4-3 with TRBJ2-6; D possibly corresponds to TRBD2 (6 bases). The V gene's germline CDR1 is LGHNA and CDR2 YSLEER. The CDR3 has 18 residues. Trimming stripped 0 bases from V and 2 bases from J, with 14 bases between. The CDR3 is CASSQENAWGAGANVLTF. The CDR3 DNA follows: TGCGCCAGCAGCCAAGAAAACGCTTGGGGGGCTGGGGCCAACGTCCTGACTTTC.

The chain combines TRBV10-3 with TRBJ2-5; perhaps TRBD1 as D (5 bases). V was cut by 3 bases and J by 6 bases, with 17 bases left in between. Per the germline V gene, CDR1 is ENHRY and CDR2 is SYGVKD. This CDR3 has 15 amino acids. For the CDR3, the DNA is TGTGCCATCAGTGATCGGATAGTTGGGGCGCAGACCCAGTACTTC. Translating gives CAISDRIVGAQTQYF.

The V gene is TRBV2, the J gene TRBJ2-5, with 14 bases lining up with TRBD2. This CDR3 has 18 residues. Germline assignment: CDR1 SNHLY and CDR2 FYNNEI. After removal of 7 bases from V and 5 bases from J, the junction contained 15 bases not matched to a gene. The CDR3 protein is CASNHYGTSGSQRETQYF. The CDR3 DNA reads TGTGCCAGCAATCACTACGGGACTAGCGGGAGCCAAAGGGAGACCCAGTACTTC. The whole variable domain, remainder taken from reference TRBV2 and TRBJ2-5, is EPEVTQTPSHQVTQMGQEVILRCVPISNHLYFYWYRQILGQKVEFLVSFYNNEISEKSEIFDDQFSVERPDGSNFTLKIRSTKLEDSAMYFCASNHYGTSGSQRETQYFGPGTRLLVL.

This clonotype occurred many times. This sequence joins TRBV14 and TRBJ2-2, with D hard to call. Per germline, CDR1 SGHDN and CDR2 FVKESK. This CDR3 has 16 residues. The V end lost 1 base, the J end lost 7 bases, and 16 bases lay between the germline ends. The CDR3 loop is CASSQGATRAYGELFF. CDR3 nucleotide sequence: TGTGCCAGCAGCCAAGGTGCGACGCGCGCATACGGGGAGCTGTTTTTT.

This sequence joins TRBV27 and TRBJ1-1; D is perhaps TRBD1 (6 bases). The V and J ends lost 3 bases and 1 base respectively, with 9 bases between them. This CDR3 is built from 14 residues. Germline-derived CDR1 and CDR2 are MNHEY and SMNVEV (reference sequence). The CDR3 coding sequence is TGTGCCAGCAGTTTGGGCAGGGGGAACACTGAAGCTTTCTTT. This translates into CASSLGRGNTEAFF.

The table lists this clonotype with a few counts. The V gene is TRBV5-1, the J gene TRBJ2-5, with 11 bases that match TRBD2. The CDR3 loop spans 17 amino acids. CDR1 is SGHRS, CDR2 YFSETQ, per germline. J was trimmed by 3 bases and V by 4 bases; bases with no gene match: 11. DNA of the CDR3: TGCGCCAGCAGCGGCGGAGCTAGCGGGGGGATGGAAGAGACCCAGTACTTC. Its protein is CASSGGASGGMEETQYF.

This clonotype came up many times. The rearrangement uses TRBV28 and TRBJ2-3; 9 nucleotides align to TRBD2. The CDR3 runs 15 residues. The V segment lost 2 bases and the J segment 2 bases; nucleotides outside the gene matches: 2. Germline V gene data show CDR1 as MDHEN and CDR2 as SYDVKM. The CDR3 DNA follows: TGTGCCAGCAGTTTAGCTAGCGGGGCCACAGATACGCAGTATTTT. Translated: CASSLASGATDTQYF. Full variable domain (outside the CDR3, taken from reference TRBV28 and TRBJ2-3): DVKVTQSSRYLVKRTGEKVFLECVQDMDHENMFWYRQDPGLGLRLIYFSYDVKMKEKGDIPEGYSVSREKKERFSLILESASTNQTSMYLCASSLASGATDTQYFGPGTRLTVL.

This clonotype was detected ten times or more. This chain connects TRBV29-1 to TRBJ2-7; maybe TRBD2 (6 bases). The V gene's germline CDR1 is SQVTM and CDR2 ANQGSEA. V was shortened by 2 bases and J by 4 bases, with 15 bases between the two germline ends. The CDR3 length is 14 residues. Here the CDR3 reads CSVETRLGAYEQYF. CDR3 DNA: TGCAGCGTTGAAACTCGACTAGGGGCATACGAGCAGTACTTC.

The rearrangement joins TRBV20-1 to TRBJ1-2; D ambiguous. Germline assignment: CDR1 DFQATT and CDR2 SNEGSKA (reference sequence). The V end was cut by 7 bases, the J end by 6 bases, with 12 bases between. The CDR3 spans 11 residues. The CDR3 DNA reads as TGCAGTGTTGGCGGTTTCCATGGCTACACCTTC. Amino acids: CSVGGFHGYTF.

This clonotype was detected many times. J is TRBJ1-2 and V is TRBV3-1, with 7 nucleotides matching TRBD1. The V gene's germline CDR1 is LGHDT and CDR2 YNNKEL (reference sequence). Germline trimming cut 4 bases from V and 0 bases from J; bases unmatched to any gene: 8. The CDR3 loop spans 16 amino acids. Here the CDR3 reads CASSLLGQEANYGYTF. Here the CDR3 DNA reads TGTGCCAGCAGCCTCCTAGGACAGGAAGCTAACTATGGCTACACCTTC.

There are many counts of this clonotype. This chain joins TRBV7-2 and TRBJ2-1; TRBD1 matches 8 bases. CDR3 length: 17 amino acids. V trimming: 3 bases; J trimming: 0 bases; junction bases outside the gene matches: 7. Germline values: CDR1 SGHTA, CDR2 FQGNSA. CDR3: CASSFPGTGGSYNEQFF. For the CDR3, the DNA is TGTGCCAGCAGCTTCCCCGGGACAGGAGGCTCCTACAATGAGCAGTTCTTC.

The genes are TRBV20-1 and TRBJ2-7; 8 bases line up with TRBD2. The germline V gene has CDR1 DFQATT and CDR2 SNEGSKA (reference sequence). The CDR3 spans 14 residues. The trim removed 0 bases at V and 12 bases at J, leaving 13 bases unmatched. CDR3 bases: TGCAGTGCTAGAGATAGGGGCCTCTCGGGGGGGGCGTACTTC. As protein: CSARDRGLSGGAYF.

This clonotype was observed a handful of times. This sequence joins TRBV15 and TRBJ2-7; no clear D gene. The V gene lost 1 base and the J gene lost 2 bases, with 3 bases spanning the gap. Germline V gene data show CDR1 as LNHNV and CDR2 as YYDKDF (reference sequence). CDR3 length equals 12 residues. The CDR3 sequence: CATSRGTYEQYF. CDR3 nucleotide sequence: TGTGCCACCAGCAGAGGTACCTACGAGCAGTACTTC.

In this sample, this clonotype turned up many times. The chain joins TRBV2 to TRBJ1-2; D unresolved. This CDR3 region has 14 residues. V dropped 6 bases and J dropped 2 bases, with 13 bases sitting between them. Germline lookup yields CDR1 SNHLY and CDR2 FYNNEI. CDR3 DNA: TGTGCCAGCAGGGGGTTCGGGTCAAACTATGGCTACACCTTC. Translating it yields CASRGFGSNYGYTF.

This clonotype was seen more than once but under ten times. CDR3 coding DNA: TGCGCCAGCAGAGCGATCTGGACTAGCCGAAGCACAGATACGCAGTATTTT. Its protein product is CASRAIWTSRSTDTQYF. The J gene is TRBJ2-3, the V gene TRBV4-1, with 8 bases identical to TRBD2. CDR1 MGHRA and CDR2 YSYEKL come from the germline V gene. The CDR3 contains 17 residues. V gave up 6 bases and J gave up 0 bases; unmatched junction bases: 11.

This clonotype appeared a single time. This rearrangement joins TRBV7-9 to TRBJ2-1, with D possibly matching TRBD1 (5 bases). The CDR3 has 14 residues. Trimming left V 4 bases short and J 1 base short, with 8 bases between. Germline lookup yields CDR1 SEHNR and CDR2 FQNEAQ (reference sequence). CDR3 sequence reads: CASSYRQSYNEQFF. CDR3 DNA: TGTGCCAGCAGCTACCGACAGTCCTACAATGAGCAGTTCTTC. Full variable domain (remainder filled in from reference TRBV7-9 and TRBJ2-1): DTGVSQNPRHKITKRGQNVTFRCDPISEHNRLYWYRQTLGQGPEFLTYFQNEAQLEKSRLLSDRFSAERPKGSFSTLEIQRTEQGDSAMYLCASSYRQSYNEQFFGPGTRLTVL.

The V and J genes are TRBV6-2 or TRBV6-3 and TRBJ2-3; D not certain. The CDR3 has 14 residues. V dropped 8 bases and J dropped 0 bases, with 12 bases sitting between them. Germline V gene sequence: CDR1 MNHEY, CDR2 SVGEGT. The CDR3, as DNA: TGTGCCAGCTCAGGCCCATGGAGCACAGATACGCAGTATTTT. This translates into CASSGPWSTDTQYF.

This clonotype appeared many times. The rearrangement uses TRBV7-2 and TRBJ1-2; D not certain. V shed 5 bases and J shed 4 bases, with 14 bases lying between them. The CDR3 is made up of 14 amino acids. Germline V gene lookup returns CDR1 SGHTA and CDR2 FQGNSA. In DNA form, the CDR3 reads TGTGCCAGCAGCCCAAGGAGCCCTTTCTATGGCTACACCTTC. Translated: CASSPRSPFYGYTF.

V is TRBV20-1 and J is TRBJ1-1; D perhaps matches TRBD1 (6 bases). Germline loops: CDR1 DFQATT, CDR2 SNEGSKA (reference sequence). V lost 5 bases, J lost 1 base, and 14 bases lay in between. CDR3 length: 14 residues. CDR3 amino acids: CSAGRPDRNTEAFF. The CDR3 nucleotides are TGCAGTGCTGGCCGCCCGGACAGGAACACTGAAGCTTTCTTT.